This T cell receptor beta chain was documented in a study of T cell clones after liver transplantation. Using immunoSEQ multiplex PCR, the repertoire was profiled, and TCRdb retains in-frame clones only, with some absent. The table has under 20,000 clones, around 81% seen once. Germline CDR1 reads LGHNA; CDR2 reads YNFKEQ. This CDR3 region has 17 residues. Unmatched junction bases numbered 9, after V lost 3 bases and J lost 6 bases. The chain links TRBV4-2 to TRBJ1-5; TRBD1 matches at 12 bases. The receptor's source is a human patient who received a liver transplant. Some T cells may have originated in the graft donor. The specimen comprised CD8+ T cells from blood, sampled less than 50 months after liver transplant. The CDR3 is CASSQWDRGRAGQPQHF. The DNA for the CDR3 is TGTGCCAGCAGCCAGTGGGACAGGGGGCGTGCGGGTCAGCCCCAGCATTTT.